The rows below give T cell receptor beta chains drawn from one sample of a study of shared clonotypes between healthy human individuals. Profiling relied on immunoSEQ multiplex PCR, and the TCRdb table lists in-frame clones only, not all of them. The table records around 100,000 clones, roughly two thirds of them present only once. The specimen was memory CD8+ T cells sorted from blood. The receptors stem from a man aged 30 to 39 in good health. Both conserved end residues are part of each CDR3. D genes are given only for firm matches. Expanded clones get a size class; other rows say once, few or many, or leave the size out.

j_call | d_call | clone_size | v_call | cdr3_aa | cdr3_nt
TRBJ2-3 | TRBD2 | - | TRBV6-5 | CASSFGSGSPDTQYF | TGTGCCAGCAGTTTTGGAAGCGGGAGCCCAGATACGCAGTATTTT
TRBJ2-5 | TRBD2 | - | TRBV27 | CASSKRDGLADQETQYF | TGTGCCAGCAGTAAACGAGATGGGCTAGCGGACCAAGAGACCCAGTACTTC
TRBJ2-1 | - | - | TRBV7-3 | CASSPMDRVSYNEQFF | TGTGCCAGCAGCCCCATGGACCGAGTCTCCTACAATGAGCAGTTCTTC
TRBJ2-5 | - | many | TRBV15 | CATTSRTGGRTQYF | TGTGCCACCACCTCCAGGACAGGCGGGAGGACCCAGTACTTC
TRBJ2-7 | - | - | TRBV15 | CATSREGETYEQYF | TGTGCCACCAGCAGAGAGGGGGAAACCTACGAGCAGTACTTC
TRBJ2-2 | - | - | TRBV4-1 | CASSQRTVGTGELFF | TGCGCCAGCAGCCAGAGGACAGTTGGAACCGGGGAGCTGTTTTTT
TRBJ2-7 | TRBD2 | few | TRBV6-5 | CASSYTSGSSYEQYF | TGTGCCAGCAGTTACACTAGCGGGAGCTCCTACGAGCAGTACTTC
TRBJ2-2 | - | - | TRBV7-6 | CASSLISGGIGELFF | TGTGCCAGCAGCTTAATTTCGGGCGGGATCGGGGAGCTGTTTTTT
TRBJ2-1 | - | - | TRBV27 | CASSLRGFEQFF | TGTGCCAGCAGTTTACGTGGATTCGAGCAGTTCTTC
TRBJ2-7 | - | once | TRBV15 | CATSRIGAVGSYEQYF | TGTGCCACCAGCAGAATTGGAGCGGTCGGATCCTACGAGCAGTACTTC
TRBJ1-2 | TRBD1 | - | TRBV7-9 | CASSLMGQGALVGGYTF | TGTGCCAGCAGCTTGATGGGACAGGGGGCGTTGGTTGGTGGCTACACCTTC
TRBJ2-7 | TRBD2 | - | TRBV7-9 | CASSGGLAGETYEQYF | TGTGCCAGCAGCGGGGGACTAGCGGGAGAGACCTACGAGCAGTACTTC
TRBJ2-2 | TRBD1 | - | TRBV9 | CASSVETGEAGELFF | TGTGCCAGCAGCGTTGAGACAGGGGAGGCCGGGGAGCTGTTTTTT
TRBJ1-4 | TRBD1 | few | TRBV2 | CASKPTGVEKLFF | TGTGCCAGCAAGCCGACAGGGGTCGAAAAACTGTTTTTT
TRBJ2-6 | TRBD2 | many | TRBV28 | CATLPGGFTGANVLTF | TGTGCCACCCTTCCGGGAGGGTTCACTGGGGCCAACGTCCTGACTTTC